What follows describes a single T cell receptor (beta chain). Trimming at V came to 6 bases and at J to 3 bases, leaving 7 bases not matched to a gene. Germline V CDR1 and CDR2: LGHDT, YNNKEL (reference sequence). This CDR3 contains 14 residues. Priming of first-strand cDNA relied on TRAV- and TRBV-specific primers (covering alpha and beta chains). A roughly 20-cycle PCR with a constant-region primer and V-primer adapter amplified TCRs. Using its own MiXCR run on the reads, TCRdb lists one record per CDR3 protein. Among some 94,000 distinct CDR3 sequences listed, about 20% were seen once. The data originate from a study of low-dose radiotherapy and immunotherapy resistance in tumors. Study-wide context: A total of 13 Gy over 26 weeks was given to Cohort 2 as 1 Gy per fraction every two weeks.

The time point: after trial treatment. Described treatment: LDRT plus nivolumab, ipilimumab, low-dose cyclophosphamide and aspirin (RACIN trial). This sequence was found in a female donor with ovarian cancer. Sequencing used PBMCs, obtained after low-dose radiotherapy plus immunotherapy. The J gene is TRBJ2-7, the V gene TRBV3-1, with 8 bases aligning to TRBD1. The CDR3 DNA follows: TGTGCCAGCAGACGGACAGGGAAAGGCTACGAGCAGTACTTC. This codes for CASRRTGKGYEQYF.